One sample yielded the 4 T cell receptor beta chains listed below, sequenced in a study of T cells after yellow fever vaccination. MiXCR, applied by TCRdb to the 5' RACE reads, yields one record per CDR3 protein. The table lists about 360,000 distinct CDR3 sequences, roughly 6.1% of them singletons. Sequenced here: PBMCs, sampled 5 days after the yellow fever booster vaccination. Receptor source: a man aged 25-40 years who received the YFV17D yellow fever vaccine.

This clonotype was detected many times. V is TRBV7-2 and J is TRBJ2-5; 8 nucleotides agree with TRBD1. Germline CDR1 SGHTA, CDR2 FQGNSA. V trimming: 5 bases; J trimming: 7 bases; junction bases outside the gene matches: 6. The CDR3 is 13 residues long. CDR3: CASSPDREVTQYF. CDR3 DNA sequence: TGTGCCAGCAGCCCGGACAGGGAGGTGACCCAGTACTTC.

This clonotype was seen a handful of times. The gene calls are TRBV20-1 and TRBJ2-3; 10 positions match TRBD2. V trimming: 3 bases; J trimming: 7 bases; junction bases outside the gene matches: 4. Germline loops: CDR1 DFQATT, CDR2 SNEGSKA (reference sequence). The CDR3 sequence is 13 residues long. CDR3 loop: CSASSGRGNTQYF. The DNA of the CDR3 is TGCAGTGCTAGCAGCGGGAGGGGAAATACGCAGTATTTT.

The chain employs TRBV5-1 and TRBJ2-1; 7 bases are a match to TRBD1. The CDR3 runs to 15 residues. The trim removed 0 bases at V and 4 bases at J, leaving 4 bases unmatched. Germline loops: CDR1 SGHRS, CDR2 YFSETQ. CDR3 nucleotides: TGCGCCAGCAGCTTGGCCAGGGGGATATACAATGAGCAGTTCTTC. Translating gives CASSLARGIYNEQFF.

This clonotype was recorded at least ten times. The V and J genes are TRBV6-2 or TRBV6-3 and TRBJ2-3, with D maybe TRBD1 (6 bases). This CDR3 contains 12 residues. Trimming took 4 bases from V and 4 from J, leaving 6 bases between them. The V gene's germline CDR1 is MNHEY and CDR2 SVGEGT. CDR3 DNA: TGTGCCAGCAGTTGGGGGCCAGATACGCAGTATTTT. Its protein is CASSWGPDTQYF.